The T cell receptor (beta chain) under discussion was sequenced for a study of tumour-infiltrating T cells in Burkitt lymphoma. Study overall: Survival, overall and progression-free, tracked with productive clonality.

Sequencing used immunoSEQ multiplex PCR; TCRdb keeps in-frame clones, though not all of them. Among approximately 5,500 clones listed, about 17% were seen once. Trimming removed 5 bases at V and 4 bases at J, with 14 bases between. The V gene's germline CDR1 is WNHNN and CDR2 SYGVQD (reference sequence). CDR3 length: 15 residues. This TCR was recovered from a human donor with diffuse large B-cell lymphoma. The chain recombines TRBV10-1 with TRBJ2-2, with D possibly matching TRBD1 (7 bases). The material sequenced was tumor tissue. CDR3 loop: CASSSGRGATGELFF. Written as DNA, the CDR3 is TGCGCCAGCAGTTCTGGCAGGGGGGCCACCGGGGAGCTGTTTTTT.